These T cell receptor beta chains were read from a single sample in a study of OX40 agonist ivuxolimab in advanced cancers. Measured with immunoSEQ multiplex PCR; TCRdb has only the in-frame clones, and not every one. The table includes roughly 46,000 clones, 88% detected once. The starting material was CD4+ or CD8+ T cells sorted from blood, obtained in a trial of the OX40 agonist ivuxolimab. These receptors were taken from an adult with an advanced solid tumor such as melanoma, head and neck, liver or kidney cancer. CDR3s include the opening cysteine and the closing phenylalanine or tryptophan. A D gene is named only where the DNA matches it firmly. Size is omitted from some rows. Given values are once, few, many or a class for expanded clones.

clone size,J gene,V gene,D gene,CDR3 protein,CDR3 DNA
NA,TRBJ2-7,TRBV28,NA,CASSLPGDSDYEQYF,TGTGCCAGCAGTTTGCCAGGGGACTCGGACTACGAGCAGTACTTC
NA,TRBJ2-1,TRBV7-9,TRBD2,CASSLALTSGRDEQFF,TGTGCCAGCAGCTTAGCTTTGACTAGCGGGAGGGATGAGCAGTTCTTC
NA,TRBJ2-5,TRBV5-6,NA,CASSLVVSDQETQYF,TGTGCCAGCAGCTTGGTGGTCTCGGATCAAGAGACCCAGTACTTC
NA,TRBJ2-6,TRBV28,NA,CASRAYTGANVLTF,TGTGCCAGCAGGGCCTACACTGGGGCCAACGTCCTGACTTTC
NA,TRBJ2-5,TRBV6-6,TRBD1,CASRNTGGRETQYF,TGTGCCAGCAGAAACACAGGGGGCAGAGAGACCCAGTACTTC
NA,TRBJ2-7,TRBV5-6,TRBD1,CASSPGTGASYEQYF,TGTGCCAGCAGCCCCGGGACAGGGGCCTCCTACGAGCAGTACTTC
NA,TRBJ2-1,TRBV13,TRBD2,CASSSFRLAGGGNEQFF,TGTGCCAGCAGTTCCTTCAGACTAGCGGGAGGAGGTAATGAGCAGTTCTTC
NA,TRBJ2-3,TRBV6-1,TRBD2,CASSEAALAGGTDTQYF,TGTGCCAGCAGTGAAGCCGCCCTAGCGGGAGGAACAGATACGCAGTATTTT
NA,TRBJ2-7,TRBV5-6,TRBD1,CASSSTGGGSYEQYF,TGTGCCAGCAGCTCAACAGGGGGTGGGTCCTACGAGCAGTACTTC
NA,TRBJ2-2,TRBV19,TRBD2,CASSIELAAPGELFF,TGTGCCAGTAGTATTGAACTAGCGGCCCCCGGGGAGCTGTTTTTT
NA,TRBJ2-7,TRBV19,NA,CASSIGLLSSYEQYF,TGTGCCAGTAGTATAGGTCTGTTATCTTCCTACGAGCAGTACTTC
NA,TRBJ2-1,TRBV4-1,TRBD2,CASSREREYYNEQFF,TGCGCCAGCAGCCGAGAGCGGGAGTACTACAATGAGCAGTTCTTC
NA,TRBJ1-4,TRBV5-1,NA,CASRPTGKGGEKLFF,TGCGCCAGCAGACCCACAGGGAAGGGAGGGGAAAAACTGTTTTTT
NA,TRBJ2-2,TRBV28,TRBD2,CANSQGLAVGELFF,TGTGCCAACAGCCAAGGACTAGCGGTCGGGGAGCTGTTTTTT
NA,TRBJ2-3,TRBV6-1,TRBD1,CASRGQASDTQYF,TGTGCCAGCAGGGGACAGGCTAGCGATACGCAGTATTTT
NA,TRBJ1-2,TRBV30,TRBD1,CALLQGAPNYGYTF,TGTGCCTTGCTACAGGGGGCGCCCAACTATGGCTACACCTTC
once,TRBJ2-3,TRBV5-1,NA,CASSPPIADTQYF,TGCGCCAGCAGCCCGCCGATTGCAGATACGCAGTATTTT
NA,TRBJ2-7,TRBV7-9,TRBD1,CASSLATSSGGQYF,TGTGCCAGCAGCTTAGCTACGTCGTCAGGGGGGCAGTACTTC
NA,TRBJ2-5,TRBV10-3,NA,CAISDRDLGGTQYF,TGTGCCATCAGTGACCGGGACCTGGGGGGGACCCAGTACTTC
NA,TRBJ2-7,TRBV7-6,NA,CASSQGGRSSYEQYF,TGTGCCAGCAGTCAAGGGGGGAGAAGCTCCTACGAGCAGTACTTC
NA,TRBJ2-1,TRBV10-3,NA,CAISDKLEQFF,TGTGCCATCAGTGATAAGCTTGAGCAGTTCTTC
NA,TRBJ2-2,TRBV4-1,NA,CASSQAGLNTGELFF,TGCGCCAGCAGCCAAGCAGGGTTGAACACCGGGGAGCTGTTTTTT
once,TRBJ2-1,TRBV7-3,NA,CASSLGLRSSYNEQFF,TGTGCCAGCAGCTTAGGTCTGCGGAGCTCCTACAATGAGCAGTTCTTC
NA,TRBJ2-7,TRBV5-4,TRBD2,CASSPRGGRAFEQYF,TGTGCCAGCAGCCCCCGTGGCGGGAGGGCCTTTGAGCAGTACTTC
NA,TRBJ1-3,TRBV7-2,NA,CASSWTAGNTIYF,TGTGCCAGCAGTTGGACTGCTGGAAACACCATATATTTT
NA,TRBJ1-4,TRBV5-1,TRBD1,CASSSDPTGVGEKLFF,TGCGCCAGCAGCTCTGACCCAACAGGGGTAGGGGAAAAACTGTTTTTT
NA,TRBJ1-2,TRBV2,NA,CASSPSRDGYTF,TGTGCCAGCAGCCCAAGTAGGGATGGCTACACCTTC
NA,TRBJ2-7,TRBV6-5,TRBD1,CASSRTGSSYEQYF,TGTGCCAGCAGCAGGACAGGGAGCTCCTACGAGCAGTACTTC
NA,TRBJ2-1,TRBV15,TRBD1,CATSRDPTSTGGSEQFF,TGTGCCACCAGCAGAGATCCCACTTCCACAGGGGGCAGTGAGCAGTTCTTC
NA,TRBJ2-1,TRBV7-8,NA,CASSLVGRHRSYNEQFF,TGTGCCAGCAGCTTAGTGGGGCGTCACCGCTCCTACAATGAGCAGTTCTTC